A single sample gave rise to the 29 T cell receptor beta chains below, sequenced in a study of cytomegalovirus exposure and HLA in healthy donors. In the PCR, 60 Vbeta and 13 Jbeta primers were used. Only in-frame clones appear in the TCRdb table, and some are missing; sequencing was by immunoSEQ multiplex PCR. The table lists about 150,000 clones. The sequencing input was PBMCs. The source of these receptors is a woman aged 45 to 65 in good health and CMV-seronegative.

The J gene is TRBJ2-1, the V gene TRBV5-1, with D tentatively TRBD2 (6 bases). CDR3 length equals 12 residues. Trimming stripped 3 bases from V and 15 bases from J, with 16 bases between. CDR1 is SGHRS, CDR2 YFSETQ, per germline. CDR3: CASSSDTGGAFF. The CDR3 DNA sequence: TGCGCCAGCAGCTCGGACACTGGCGGGGCGTTCTTC.

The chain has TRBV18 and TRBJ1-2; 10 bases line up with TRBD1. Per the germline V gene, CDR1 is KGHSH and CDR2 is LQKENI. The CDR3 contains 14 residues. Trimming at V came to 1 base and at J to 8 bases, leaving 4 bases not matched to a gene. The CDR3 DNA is TGTGCCAGCTCACCACTGACAGGGGGCGACGGCTACACCTTC. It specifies CASSPLTGGDGYTF.

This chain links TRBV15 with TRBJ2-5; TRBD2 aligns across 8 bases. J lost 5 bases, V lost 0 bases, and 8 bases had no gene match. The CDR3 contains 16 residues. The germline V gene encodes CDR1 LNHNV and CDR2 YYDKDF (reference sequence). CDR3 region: CATSRDPGGARETQYF. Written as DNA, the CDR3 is TGTGCCACCAGCAGAGATCCCGGGGGGGCCAGGGAGACCCAGTACTTC.

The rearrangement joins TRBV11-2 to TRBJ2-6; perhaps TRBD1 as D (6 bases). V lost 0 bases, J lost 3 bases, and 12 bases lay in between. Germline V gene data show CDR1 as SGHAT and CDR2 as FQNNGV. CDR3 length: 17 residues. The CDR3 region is CASSLDRGGGGANVLTF. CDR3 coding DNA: TGTGCCAGCAGCTTAGATCGTGGGGGCGGTGGGGCCAACGTCCTGACTTTC.

CDR3 nucleotide sequence: TGTGCCAGCAGCTACAGGGATTCTAACTATGGCTACACCTTC. It specifies CASSYRDSNYGYTF. The chain recombines TRBV27 with TRBJ1-2; tentatively, D is TRBD1 (6 bases). V lost 6 bases to trimming and J lost 0 bases, with 11 bases between them. Germline V gene lookup returns CDR1 MNHEY and CDR2 SMNVEV (reference sequence). CDR3 length: 14 amino acids.

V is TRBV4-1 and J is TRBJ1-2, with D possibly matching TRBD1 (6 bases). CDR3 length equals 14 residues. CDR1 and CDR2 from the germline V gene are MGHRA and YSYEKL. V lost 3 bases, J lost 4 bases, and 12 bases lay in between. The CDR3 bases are TGCGCCAGCAGCCATCCACAGGGCACCTATGGCTACACCTTC. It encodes CASSHPQGTYGYTF.

CDR3 coding DNA: TGTGCCTGGAGCGCGGGACTAGCAGGTTACAATGAGCAGTTCTTC. Translated: CAWSAGLAGYNEQFF. This chain links TRBV30 with TRBJ2-1, with 9 bases lining up with TRBD2. Germline values: CDR1 GTSNPN, CDR2 SVGIG (reference sequence). The CDR3 sequence is 15 residues long. With 3 bases clipped from V and 4 bases from J, the junction kept 7 bases outside the gene matches.

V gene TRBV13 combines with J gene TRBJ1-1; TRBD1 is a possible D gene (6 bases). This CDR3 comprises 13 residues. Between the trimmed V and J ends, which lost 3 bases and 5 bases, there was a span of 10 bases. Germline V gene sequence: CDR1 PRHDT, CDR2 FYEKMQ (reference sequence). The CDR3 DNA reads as TGTGCCAGCAGCTTGGGGGGGCGTACTGAAGCTTTCTTT. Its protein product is CASSLGGRTEAFF.

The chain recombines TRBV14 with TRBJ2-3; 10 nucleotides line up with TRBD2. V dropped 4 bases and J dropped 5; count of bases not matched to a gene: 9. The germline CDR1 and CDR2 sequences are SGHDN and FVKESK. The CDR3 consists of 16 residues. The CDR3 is CASSRLLLAGEDTQYF. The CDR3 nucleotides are TGTGCCAGCAGCCGCCTTCTTCTAGCGGGAGAAGATACGCAGTATTTT. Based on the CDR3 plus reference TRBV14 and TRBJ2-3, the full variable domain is EAGVTQFPSHSVIEKGQTVTLRCDPISGHDNLYWYRRVMGKEIKFLLHFVKESKQDESGMPNNRFLAERTGGTYSTLKVQPAELEDSGVYFCASSRLLLAGEDTQYFGPGTRLTVL.

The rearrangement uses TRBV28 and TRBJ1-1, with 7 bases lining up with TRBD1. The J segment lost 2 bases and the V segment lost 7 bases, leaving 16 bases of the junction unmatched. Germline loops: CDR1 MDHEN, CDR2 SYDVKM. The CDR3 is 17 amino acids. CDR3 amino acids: CASITTRAGTVNTEAFF. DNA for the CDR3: TGTGCCAGCATAACTACCAGAGCCGGGACAGTCAACACTGAAGCTTTCTTT.

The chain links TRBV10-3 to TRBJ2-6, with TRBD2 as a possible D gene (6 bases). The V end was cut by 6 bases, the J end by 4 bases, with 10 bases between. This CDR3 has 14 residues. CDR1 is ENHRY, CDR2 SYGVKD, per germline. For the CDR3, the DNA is TGTGCCATCAGCCGAGGAGGGGGGGCCAACGTCCTGACTTTC. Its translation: CAISRGGGANVLTF.

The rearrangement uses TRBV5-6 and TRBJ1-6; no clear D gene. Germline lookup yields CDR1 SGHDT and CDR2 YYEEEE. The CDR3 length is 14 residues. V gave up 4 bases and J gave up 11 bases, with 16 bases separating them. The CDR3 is CASSPILGEAPLHF. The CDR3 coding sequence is TGTGCCAGCAGCCCCATCTTGGGAGAGGCACCCCTCCACTTT. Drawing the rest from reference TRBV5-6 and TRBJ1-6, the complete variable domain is DAGVTQSPTHLIKTRGQQVTLRCSPKSGHDTVSWYQQALGQGPQFIFQYYEEEERQRGNFPDRFSGHQFPNYSSELNVNALLLGDSALYLCASSPILGEAPLHFGNGTRLTVT.

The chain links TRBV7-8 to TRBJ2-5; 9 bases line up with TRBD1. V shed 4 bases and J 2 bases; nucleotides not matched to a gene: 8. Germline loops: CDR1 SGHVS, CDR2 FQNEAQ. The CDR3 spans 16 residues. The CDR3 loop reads CASSSNRDRAQETQYF. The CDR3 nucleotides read TGTGCCAGCAGCTCGAACCGGGACAGGGCACAAGAGACCCAGTACTTC. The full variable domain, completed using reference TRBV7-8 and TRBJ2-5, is GAGVSQSPRYKVAKRGQDVALRCDPISGHVSLFWYQQALGQGPEFLTYFQNEAQLDKSGLPSDRFFAERPEGSVSTLKIQRTQQEDSAVYLCASSSNRDRAQETQYFGPGTRLLVL.

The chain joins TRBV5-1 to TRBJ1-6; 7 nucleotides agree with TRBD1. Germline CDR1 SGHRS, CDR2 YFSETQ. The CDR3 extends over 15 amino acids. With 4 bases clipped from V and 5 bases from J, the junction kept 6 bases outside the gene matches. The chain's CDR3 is CASSLQGQDNSPLHF. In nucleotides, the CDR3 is TGCGCCAGCAGCCTTCAAGGACAGGATAATTCACCCCTCCACTTT.

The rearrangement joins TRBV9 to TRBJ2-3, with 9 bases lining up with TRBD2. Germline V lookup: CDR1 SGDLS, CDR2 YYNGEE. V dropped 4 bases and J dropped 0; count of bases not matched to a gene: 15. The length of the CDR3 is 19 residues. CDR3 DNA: TGTGCCAGCAGCACGACTAGCGGAACTGATCTGACTAGCACAGATACGCAGTATTTT. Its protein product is CASSTTSGTDLTSTDTQYF.

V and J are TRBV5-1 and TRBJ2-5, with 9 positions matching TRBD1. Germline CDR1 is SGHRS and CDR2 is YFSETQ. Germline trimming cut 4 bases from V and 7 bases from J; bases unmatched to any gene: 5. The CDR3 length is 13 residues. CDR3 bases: TGCGCCAGCAGCCCGGGACAGGGAGGGACCCAGTACTTC. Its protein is CASSPGQGGTQYF.

The CDR3 DNA reads TGTGCCTGGAGCAGGGGAGGGGACACTGAAGCTTTCTTT. Residues: CAWSRGGDTEAFF. The V and J genes are TRBV30 and TRBJ1-1; D might be TRBD1 (6 bases). V gave up 3 bases and J gave up 3 bases, with 11 bases separating them. The CDR3 has 13 residues. Germline CDR1 and CDR2: GTSNPN and SVGIG (reference sequence).

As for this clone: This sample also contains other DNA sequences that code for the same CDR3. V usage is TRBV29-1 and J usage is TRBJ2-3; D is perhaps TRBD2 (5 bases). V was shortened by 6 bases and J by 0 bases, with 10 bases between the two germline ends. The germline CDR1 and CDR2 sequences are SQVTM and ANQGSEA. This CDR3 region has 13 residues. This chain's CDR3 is CSVKGGSTDTQYF. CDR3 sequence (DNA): TGCAGCGTCAAGGGCGGGAGCACAGATACGCAGTATTTT.

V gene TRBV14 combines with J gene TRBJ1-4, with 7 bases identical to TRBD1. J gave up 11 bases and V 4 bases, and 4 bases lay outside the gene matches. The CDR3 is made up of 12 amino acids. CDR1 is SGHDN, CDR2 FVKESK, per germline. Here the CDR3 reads CASSRDSLKLFF. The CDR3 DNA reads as TGTGCCAGCAGCCGGGACAGCCTCAAACTGTTTTTT.

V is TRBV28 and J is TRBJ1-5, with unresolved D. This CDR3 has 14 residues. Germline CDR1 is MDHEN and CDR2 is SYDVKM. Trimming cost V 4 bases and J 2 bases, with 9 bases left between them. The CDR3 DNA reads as TGTGCCAGCAGTTACGGGTGGGGCAATCAGCCCCAGCATTTT. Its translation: CASSYGWGNQPQHF. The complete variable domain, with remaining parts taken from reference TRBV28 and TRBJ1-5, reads DVKVTQSSRYLVKRTGEKVFLECVQDMDHENMFWYRQDPGLGLRLIYFSYDVKMKEKGDIPEGYSVSREKKERFSLILESASTNQTSMYLCASSYGWGNQPQHFGDGTRLSIL.

The CDR3 sequence is CASSLFTSESTDTQYF. The CDR3 coding sequence is TGTGCCAGCAGCTTGTTCACTAGCGAGAGCACAGATACGCAGTATTTT. The V call is TRBV5-8, the J call TRBJ2-3; 7 nucleotides align to TRBD2. This CDR3 spans 16 amino acids. Losses at the gene ends were 1 base for V and 0 bases for J; bases not matched to a gene: 5. Germline CDR1 and CDR2: SGHTS and YDEGEE.

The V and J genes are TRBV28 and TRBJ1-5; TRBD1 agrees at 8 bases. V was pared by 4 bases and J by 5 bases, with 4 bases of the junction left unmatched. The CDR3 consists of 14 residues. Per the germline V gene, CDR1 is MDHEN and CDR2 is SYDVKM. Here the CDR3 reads CASSSTGGDQPQHF. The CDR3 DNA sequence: TGTGCCAGCAGTTCCACAGGGGGGGATCAGCCCCAGCATTTT.

CDR3 in amino acids: CAWSASVPYNEQFF. CDR3 bases: TGTGCCTGGAGTGCTAGCGTCCCCTACAATGAGCAGTTCTTC. This chain connects TRBV30 to TRBJ2-1, with TRBD2 as a possible D gene (6 bases). The CDR3 is 14 amino acids. Germline lookup yields CDR1 GTSNPN and CDR2 SVGIG (reference sequence). V was cut by 1 base and J by 2 bases, with 9 bases left in between.

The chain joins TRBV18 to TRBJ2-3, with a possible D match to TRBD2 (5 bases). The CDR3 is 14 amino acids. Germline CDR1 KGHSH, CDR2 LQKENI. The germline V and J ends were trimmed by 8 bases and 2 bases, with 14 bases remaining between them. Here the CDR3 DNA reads TGTGCCAGCCGCGTGCAGCGGAACACAGATACGCAGTATTTT. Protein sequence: CASRVQRNTDTQYF.

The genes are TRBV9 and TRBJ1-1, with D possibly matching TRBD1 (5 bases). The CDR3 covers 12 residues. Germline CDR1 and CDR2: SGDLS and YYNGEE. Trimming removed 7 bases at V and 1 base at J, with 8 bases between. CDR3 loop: CASGRGNTEAFF. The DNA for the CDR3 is TGTGCCAGCGGAAGGGGGAACACTGAAGCTTTCTTT.

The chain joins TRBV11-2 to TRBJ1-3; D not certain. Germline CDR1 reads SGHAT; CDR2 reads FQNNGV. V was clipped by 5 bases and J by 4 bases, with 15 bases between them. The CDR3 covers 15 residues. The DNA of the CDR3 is TGTGCCAGCAGCCCCTACCGGGAGTGGGGAAACACCATATATTTT. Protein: CASSPYREWGNTIYF.

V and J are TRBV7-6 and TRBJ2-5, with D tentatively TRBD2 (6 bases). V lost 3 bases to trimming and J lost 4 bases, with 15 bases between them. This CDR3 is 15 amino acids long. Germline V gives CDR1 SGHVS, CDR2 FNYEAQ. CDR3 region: CASSFIAGRSETQYF. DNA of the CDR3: TGTGCCAGCAGCTTCATCGCAGGGAGGTCAGAGACCCAGTACTTC. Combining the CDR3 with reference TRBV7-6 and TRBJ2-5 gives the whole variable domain GAGVSQSPRYKVTKRGQDVALRCDPISGHVSLYWYRQALGQGPEFLTYFNYEAQQDKSGLPNDRFSAERPEGSISTLTIQRTEQRDSAMYRCASSFIAGRSETQYFGPGTRLLVL.

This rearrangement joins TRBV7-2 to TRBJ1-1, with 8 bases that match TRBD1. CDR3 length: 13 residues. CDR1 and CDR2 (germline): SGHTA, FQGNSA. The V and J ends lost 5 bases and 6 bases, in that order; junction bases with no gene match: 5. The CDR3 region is CASSQGQGAEAFF. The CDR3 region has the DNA TGTGCCAGCAGCCAAGGACAGGGCGCTGAAGCTTTCTTT.

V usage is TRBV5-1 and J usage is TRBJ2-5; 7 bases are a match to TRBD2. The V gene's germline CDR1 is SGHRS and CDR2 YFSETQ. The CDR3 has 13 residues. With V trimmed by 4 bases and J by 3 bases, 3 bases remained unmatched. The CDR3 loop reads CASSGGGEETQYF. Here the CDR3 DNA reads TGCGCCAGCAGCGGCGGGGGAGAAGAGACCCAGTACTTC.